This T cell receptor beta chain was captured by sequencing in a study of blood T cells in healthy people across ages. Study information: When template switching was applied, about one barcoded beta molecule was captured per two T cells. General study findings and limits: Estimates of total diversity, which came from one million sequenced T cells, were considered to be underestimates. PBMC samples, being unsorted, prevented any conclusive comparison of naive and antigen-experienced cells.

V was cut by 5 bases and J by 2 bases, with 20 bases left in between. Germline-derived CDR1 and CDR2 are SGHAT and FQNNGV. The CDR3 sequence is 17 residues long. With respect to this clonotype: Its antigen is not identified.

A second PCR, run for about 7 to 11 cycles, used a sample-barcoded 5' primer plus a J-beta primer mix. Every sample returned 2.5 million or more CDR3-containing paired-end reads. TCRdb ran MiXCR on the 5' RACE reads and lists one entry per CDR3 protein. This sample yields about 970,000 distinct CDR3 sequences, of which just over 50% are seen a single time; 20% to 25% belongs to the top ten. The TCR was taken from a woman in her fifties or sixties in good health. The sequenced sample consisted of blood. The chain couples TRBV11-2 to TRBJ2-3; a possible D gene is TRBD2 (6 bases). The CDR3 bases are TGTGCCAGCAGCCGTTCCGTGTTCGGGAGAATCACAGATACGCAGTATTTT. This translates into CASSRSVFGRITDTQYF.